The 31 T cell receptor beta chains below come from one sample, sequenced in a study of CD8 T cells in Susac syndrome. Random hexamers served to reverse transcribe roughly 0.5 to 1 ug RNA. Via MiXCR, TCRdb re-called the immunoSEQ multiplex PCR reads, giving one row per CDR3 protein. The repertoire consists of 200,000 to 250,000 distinct CDR3 sequences, with 94% occurring once and the leading ten covering about 0.14%. What was sequenced was CD4+ T cells from PBMCs. These receptors all come from a human donor with Susac syndrome.

The J gene is TRBJ2-4, the V gene TRBV5-1; D may be TRBD2 (6 bases). The CDR3 covers 17 residues. Trimming took off 1 base at V and 6 bases at J, with 20 bases between the two ends. Germline V gene data show CDR1 as SGHRS and CDR2 as YFSETQ. The CDR3 is CASSLLFRGEARNIQYF. The CDR3 nucleotides are TGCGCCAGCAGCTTGCTTTTCCGTGGGGAGGCAAGAAACATTCAGTACTTC.

The chain joins TRBV20-1 to TRBJ2-7; no firm D call. The CDR3 spans 14 residues. Per the germline V gene, CDR1 is DFQATT and CDR2 is SNEGSKA (reference sequence). V was shortened by 0 bases and J by 3 bases, with 12 bases between the two germline ends. This CDR3 is CSARDGGQIYEQYF. CDR3 in DNA: TGCAGTGCTAGAGATGGTGGTCAGATCTACGAGCAGTACTTC.

The rearrangement joins TRBV20-1 to TRBJ1-1; tentative D call: TRBD1 (5 bases). V lost 6 bases and J lost 2, with 16 bases in between. This CDR3 has 14 amino acids. Germline assignment: CDR1 DFQATT and CDR2 SNEGSKA (reference sequence). Written as DNA, the CDR3 is TGCAGTGCCGGTGGAGGGGATTTCAACACTGAAGCTTTCTTT. Protein: CSAGGGDFNTEAFF.

This clonotype was seen just once. V gene TRBV9 combines with J gene TRBJ1-6, with D uncertain. CDR1 is SGDLS, CDR2 YYNGEE, per germline. V was cut by 0 bases and J by 9 bases, with 10 bases left in between. CDR3 length: 14 residues. For the CDR3, the DNA is TGTGCCAGCAGCGTAGGGGAGGTGGTTTCACCCCTCCACTTT. Protein product: CASSVGEVVSPLHF. Full variable domain (remainder filled in from reference TRBV9 and TRBJ1-6): DSGVTQTPKHLITATGQRVTLRCSPRSGDLSVYWYQQSLDQGLQFLIQYYNGEERAKGNILERFSAQQFPDLHSELNLSSLELGDSALYFCASSVGEVVSPLHFGNGTRLTVT.

The chain recombines TRBV29-1 with TRBJ1-1; 7 nucleotides align to TRBD1. This CDR3 spans 17 amino acids. The V and J ends lost 6 bases and 0 bases, in that order; junction bases with no gene match: 16. Germline V lookup: CDR1 SQVTM, CDR2 ANQGSEA. The CDR3 coding sequence is TGCAGCGTCGCACCCCCTGGACAGGCCGCAATGAACACTGAAGCTTTCTTT. Amino acids: CSVAPPGQAAMNTEAFF. The full variable domain, rest sourced from reference TRBV29-1 and TRBJ1-1, is SAVISQKPSRDICQRGTSLTIQCQVDSQVTMMFWYRQQPGQSLTLIATANQGSEATYESGFVIDKFPISRPNLTFSTLTVSNMSPEDSSIYLCSVAPPGQAAMNTEAFFGQGTRLTVV.

The chain couples TRBV12-3 or TRBV12-4 to TRBJ1-2; the D gene is possibly TRBD1 (6 bases). With 5 bases removed from V and 0 bases from J, the gap between germline ends came to 10 bases. This CDR3 has 14 amino acids. CDR3 sequence (DNA): TGTGCCAGCAGTCACAGGGCTTCTAACTATGGCTACACCTTC. Its protein is CASSHRASNYGYTF.

J is TRBJ2-5 and V is TRBV30, with 8 bases matching TRBD1. The CDR3 is 14 residues long. CDR1 is GTSNPN, CDR2 SVGIG, per germline (reference sequence). V trimming: 0 bases; J trimming: 6 bases; junction bases outside the gene matches: 6. This chain's CDR3 is CAWSVQGERKTQYF. CDR3 nucleotides: TGTGCCTGGAGTGTACAGGGGGAGAGGAAGACCCAGTACTTC.

This chain links TRBV6-2 or TRBV6-3 with TRBJ2-4; D not resolved. Germline values: CDR1 MNHEY, CDR2 SVGEGT. The length of the CDR3 is 14 residues. Trimming left V 2 bases short and J 2 bases short, with 7 bases between. The CDR3 loop reads CASSYSPTKNIQYF. The CDR3 nucleotides read TGTGCCAGCAGTTACAGTCCCACCAAAAACATTCAGTACTTC.

The chain has TRBV7-8 and TRBJ2-5; D remains unclear. Trimming removed 3 bases at V and 2 bases at J, with 10 bases between. The CDR3 has 14 amino acids. Per germline, CDR1 SGHVS and CDR2 FQNEAQ. CDR3 in amino acids: CASSFTDVQETQYF. CDR3 nucleotide sequence: TGTGCCAGCAGCTTCACGGACGTACAAGAGACCCAGTACTTC.

J is TRBJ1-1 and V is TRBV29-1, with D tentatively TRBD1 (5 bases). Trimming pared 5 bases from V and 6 bases from J, leaving 16 bases between. This CDR3 contains 13 residues. CDR1 and CDR2 (germline): SQVTM, ANQGSEA. The CDR3 coding sequence is TGCAGCGTTAAGGGGCTGACGACCCCTGAAGCTTTCTTT. This sequence encodes CSVKGLTTPEAFF.

The gene calls are TRBV29-1 and TRBJ2-6; D possibly matches TRBD1 or TRBD2 (6 bases each). There are 17 residues in the CDR3. Trimming shortened V by 4 bases and J by 0 bases, and 16 bases separated the two germline ends. The germline gives CDR1 SQVTM, CDR2 ANQGSEA. The CDR3 DNA reads as TGCAGCGTTGGACCTGAGGGGGGAACCTCTGGGGCCAACGTCCTGACTTTC. Its translation: CSVGPEGGTSGANVLTF.

The rearrangement uses TRBV7-6 and TRBJ2-5; D remains ambiguous. Per germline, CDR1 SGHVS and CDR2 FNYEAQ. There are 14 residues in the CDR3. V was cut by 0 bases and J by 4 bases, with 9 bases left in between. CDR3 residues: CASSLAVMGETQYF. The CDR3 DNA sequence: TGTGCCAGCAGCTTAGCCGTAATGGGAGAGACCCAGTACTTC. Based on the CDR3 plus reference TRBV7-6 and TRBJ2-5, the full variable domain is GAGVSQSPRYKVTKRGQDVALRCDPISGHVSLYWYRQALGQGPEFLTYFNYEAQQDKSGLPNDRFSAERPEGSISTLTIQRTEQRDSAMYRCASSLAVMGETQYFGPGTRLLVL.

The gene calls are TRBV6-2 or TRBV6-3 and TRBJ2-3; 12 bases align to TRBD2. This CDR3 is 20 amino acids long. Germline CDR1 reads MNHEY; CDR2 reads SVGEGT. J gave up 1 base and V 0 bases, and 11 bases lay outside the gene matches. CDR3 amino acids: CASSYSSTSGGTRRTDTQYF. The CDR3 DNA sequence: TGTGCCAGCAGTTACTCGTCGACTAGCGGGGGAACAAGACGCACAGATACGCAGTATTTT.

The chain recombines TRBV12-3 or TRBV12-4 with TRBJ1-5; maybe TRBD1 (5 bases). V gave up 3 bases and J gave up 3 bases, with 12 bases separating them. The CDR3 totals 15 residues. As DNA, the CDR3 is TGTGCCAGCAGTTTCGCAGGGCGACTCAATCAGCCCCAGCATTTT. Encoded protein: CASSFAGRLNQPQHF.

The rearrangement joins TRBV12-3 or TRBV12-4 to TRBJ1-5; 8 nucleotides match TRBD1. The CDR3 spans 14 residues. With V trimmed by 5 bases and J by 9 bases, 9 bases remained unmatched. CDR3 amino acids: CASSPTGDFGPQHF. In nucleotides, the CDR3 is TGTGCCAGCAGTCCGACAGGGGATTTTGGGCCCCAGCATTTT.

The J gene is TRBJ2-7, the V gene TRBV20-1, with D unresolved. With 1 base removed from V and 0 bases from J, the gap between germline ends came to 19 bases. Per germline, CDR1 DFQATT and CDR2 SNEGSKA (reference sequence). CDR3 length: 17 amino acids. The CDR3 nucleotides read TGCAGTGCTAGAGGATTATTCCCTGGGGTTAACTCCTACGAGCAGTACTTC. It yields the protein CSARGLFPGVNSYEQYF.

V is TRBV3-1 and J is TRBJ2-7; D possibly corresponds to TRBD2 (6 bases). Trimming removed 1 base from V and 3 bases from J, with 7 bases in between. The CDR3 extends over 13 amino acids. Germline V gene lookup returns CDR1 LGHDT and CDR2 YNNKEL (reference sequence). DNA of the CDR3: TGTGCCAGCAGCCAAGTCGGGGGCTACGAGCAGTACTTC. Protein product: CASSQVGGYEQYF.

The chain joins TRBV2 to TRBJ2-1, with TRBD2 matching over 7 bases. J was trimmed by 3 bases and V by 6 bases; bases with no gene match: 8. The CDR3 consists of 15 residues. Germline CDR1 reads SNHLY; CDR2 reads FYNNEI. In DNA, the CDR3 is TGTGCCAGCAGGGGCCGGGGAGGGGACTACAATGAGCAGTTCTTC. Its protein is CASRGRGGDYNEQFF.

This clonotype has just one count. The rearrangement uses TRBV29-1 and TRBJ2-7; D unresolved. Germline CDR1 and CDR2: SQVTM and ANQGSEA. Trimming shortened V by 5 bases and J by 0 bases, and 8 bases separated the two germline ends. The CDR3 consists of 12 residues. In DNA form, the CDR3 reads TGCAGCGTTCAGCAGAGCTCCTACGAGCAGTACTTC. Translating it yields CSVQQSSYEQYF.

The gene calls are TRBV18 and TRBJ1-6; 10 nucleotides align to TRBD1. With 8 bases clipped from V and 7 bases from J, the junction kept 5 bases outside the gene matches. The CDR3 has 14 residues. CDR1 and CDR2 from the germline V gene are KGHSH and LQKENI. CDR3 region: CASPGTGDNSPLHF. CDR3 DNA: TGTGCCAGCCCCGGGACAGGGGACAATTCACCCCTCCACTTT.

This clonotype appeared a single time. The chain has TRBV10-2 and TRBJ2-3; TRBD2 matches at 7 bases. The length of the CDR3 is 14 residues. CDR1 and CDR2 (germline): WSHSY, SAAADI. The ends lost 6 bases at V and 4 bases at J; junction bases unmatched: 7. The DNA of the CDR3 is TGCGCCAGCAGCCTAGGAGGGAGGGCAGATACGCAGTATTTT. This codes for CASSLGGRADTQYF.

CDR3 sequence: CASRRRDRGLVYSNQPQHF. The DNA of the CDR3 is TGTGCCAGCAGACGAAGGGACAGGGGGCTGGTCTATAGCAATCAGCCCCAGCATTTT. The chain combines TRBV12-3 or TRBV12-4 with TRBJ1-5, with 12 positions matching TRBD1. V lost 6 bases and J lost 0; bases outside the gene matches: 12. The CDR3 sequence is 19 residues long.

The rearrangement uses TRBV5-6 and TRBJ2-7; no firm D call. CDR1 is SGHDT and CDR2 is YYEEEE in the germline V gene. Trimming cost V 2 bases and J 6 bases, with 15 bases left between them. This CDR3 spans 14 amino acids. The CDR3 protein is CASSLVADSAEQYF. DNA for the CDR3: TGTGCCAGCAGCTTAGTGGCCGATTCCGCCGAGCAGTACTTC.

This clonotype occurred a few times. The V and J genes are TRBV7-9 and TRBJ2-1, with no clear D. The CDR3 contains 13 residues. Germline assignment: CDR1 SEHNR and CDR2 FQNEAQ (reference sequence). Trimming took 1 base from V and 8 from J, leaving 9 bases between them. The CDR3 here is CASSLVLGDEQFF. CDR3 DNA: TGTGCCAGCAGCTTAGTCTTGGGCGATGAGCAGTTCTTC.

The chain employs TRBV7-6 and TRBJ2-3, with TRBD1 identical over 12 bases. The germline V gene has CDR1 SGHVS and CDR2 FNYEAQ. The CDR3 loop spans 16 amino acids. The J segment lost 2 bases and the V segment lost 8 bases, leaving 8 bases of the junction unmatched. The CDR3 region is CASEMRDRGHTDTQYF. CDR3 sequence (DNA): TGTGCCAGCGAAATGAGGGACAGGGGGCACACAGATACGCAGTATTTT.

The gene calls are TRBV24-1 and TRBJ1-1; no firm D call. Germline lookup yields CDR1 KGHDR and CDR2 SFDVKD. Between the trimmed V and J ends, which lost 9 bases and 5 bases, there was a span of 15 bases. The CDR3 is 13 residues long. In DNA form, the CDR3 reads TGTGCCACCGAGGACCCGATGGCTACTGAAGCTTTCTTT. Its protein is CATEDPMATEAFF.

The V gene is TRBV29-1, the J gene TRBJ2-6; 7 bases align to TRBD1. V dropped 3 bases and J dropped 4; count of bases not matched to a gene: 3. Germline CDR1 is SQVTM and CDR2 is ANQGSEA. This CDR3 has 14 amino acids. This chain's CDR3 is CSVEGTDGANVLTF. DNA for the CDR3: TGCAGCGTTGAGGGGACAGACGGGGCCAACGTCCTGACTTTC.

The chain is built from TRBV7-3 and TRBJ1-6; the D is unclear. The CDR3 sequence is 14 residues long. Germline V gene lookup returns CDR1 SGHTA and CDR2 FQGTGA. V was clipped by 2 bases and J by 10 bases, with 12 bases between them. The CDR3 coding sequence is TGTGCCAGCAGCTTACAGGCAGGAGGCTCACCCCTCCACTTT. Its translation: CASSLQAGGSPLHF.

The chain couples TRBV3-1 to TRBJ1-1, with TRBD1 matching 8 bases. V lost 0 bases and J lost 6; bases outside the gene matches: 6. CDR3 size: 15 residues. CDR1 is LGHDT and CDR2 is YNNKEL in the germline V gene (reference sequence). The DNA for the CDR3 is TGTGCCAGCAGCCAAGATAGAGACAGGGGAGCTGAAGCTTTCTTT. Translation gives CASSQDRDRGAEAFF.

The CDR3 DNA is TGTGCCAGCAGCCATGGCGATGACTGGAGTATAGCCAAAAACATTCAGTACTTC. Translation: CASSHGDDWSIAKNIQYF. The rearrangement uses TRBV14 and TRBJ2-4; D unresolved. The germline V and J ends were trimmed by 3 bases and 0 bases, with 18 bases remaining between them. CDR1 and CDR2 from the germline V gene are SGHDN and FVKESK. The CDR3 spans 18 residues. Variable domain in full (rest from reference TRBV14 and TRBJ2-4): EAGVTQFPSHSVIEKGQTVTLRCDPISGHDNLYWYRRVMGKEIKFLLHFVKESKQDESGMPNNRFLAERTGGTYSTLKVQPAELEDSGVYFCASSHGDDWSIAKNIQYFGAGTRLSVL.

This clonotype was recorded once. In nucleotides, the CDR3 is TGTGCCAGCAGCCTAGGGAGATCAGCCTACGAGCAGTACTTC. Translating gives CASSLGRSAYEQYF. The rearrangement uses TRBV11-1 and TRBJ2-7; possibly TRBD2 for D (5 bases). Trimming pared 5 bases from V and 2 bases from J, leaving 13 bases between. The germline V gene encodes CDR1 SGHAT and CDR2 FQDESV (reference sequence). The CDR3 runs to 14 residues.